This T cell receptor (beta chain) was documented in a study of blood T cell repertoires in COVID-19. Assay used: immunoSEQ multiplex PCR; TCRdb lists only in-frame clones, some missing. The sample contains about 110,000 clones, 70% to 80% of which appear only once. The clonotype originates from an older woman with acute or convalescent COVID-19. The sequenced sample consisted of peripheral blood.

CDR3: CSVGSGSNQPQHF. CDR3 bases: TGCAGCGTTGGGTCAGGTAGCAATCAGCCCCAGCATTTT. This chain joins TRBV29-1 and TRBJ1-5, with unresolved D. Germline V CDR1 and CDR2: SQVTM, ANQGSEA. Trimming took 4 bases from V and 0 from J, leaving 7 bases between them. This CDR3 is 13 amino acids long.